Below are 11 T cell receptor beta chains sequenced from a single sample in a study of T cell responses to AZD1222 COVID-19 vaccine. Profiling relied on immunoSEQ multiplex PCR, and the TCRdb table lists in-frame clones only, not all of them. Among 130,000 to 150,000 clones listed, approximately 90% were seen once. The material was peripheral blood, obtained on day 0 of AZD1222 vaccination. The receptors shown here come from an adult in good health.

The chain links TRBV4-2 to TRBJ2-3; weak D call: TRBD2 (7 bases). This CDR3 region has 15 residues. V gave up 3 bases and J gave up 3 bases, with 13 bases separating them. The V gene's germline CDR1 is LGHNA and CDR2 YNFKEQ. The CDR3 sequence is CASSHEGGQTDTQYF. The CDR3 bases are TGTGCCAGCAGCCACGAGGGGGGGCAAACAGATACGCAGTATTTT.

J is TRBJ2-5 and V is TRBV9; TRBD2 matches at 8 bases. This CDR3 contains 14 residues. In germline, CDR1 is SGDLS, CDR2 YYNGEE. The ends lost 0 bases at V and 2 bases at J; junction bases unmatched: 0. The CDR3 DNA reads TGTGCCAGCAGCGTAGGCGGGGGGCAAGAGACCCAGTACTTC. Amino acids: CASSVGGGQETQYF.

The genes are TRBV5-1 and TRBJ1-1; D perhaps matches TRBD1 (5 bases). V lost 6 bases and J 8 bases, leaving 20 bases between the germline ends. In germline, CDR1 is SGHRS, CDR2 YFSETQ. The CDR3 length is 14 residues. The CDR3 region is CASNSDSRENEAFF. The CDR3, as DNA: TGCGCCAGCAACTCCGACAGTCGGGAAAACGAAGCTTTCTTT.

The rearrangement links TRBV5-1 to TRBJ1-1, with D perhaps matching TRBD1 (6 bases). In germline, CDR1 is SGHRS, CDR2 YFSETQ. CDR3 length: 15 residues. V shed 1 base and J shed 1 base, with 11 bases lying between them. The CDR3 sequence is CASSLLGGGNTEAFF. Here the CDR3 DNA reads TGCGCCAGCAGCTTGTTAGGGGGAGGGAACACTGAAGCTTTCTTT. Variable domain in full (rest from reference TRBV5-1 and TRBJ1-1): KAGVTQTPRYLIKTRGQQVTLSCSPISGHRSVSWYQQTPGQGLQFLFEYFSETQRNKGNFPGRFSGRQFSNSRSEMNVSTLELGDSALYLCASSLLGGGNTEAFFGQGTRLTVV.

CDR3 DNA sequence: TGTGCCAGCAGTTATGGGGACAGGGGGAACACTGAAGCTTTCTTT. This gives the protein CASSYGDRGNTEAFF. J is TRBJ1-1 and V is TRBV6-6; 10 bases fit TRBD1. Trimming removed 3 bases from V and 1 base from J; junction bases left unmatched: 2. This CDR3 comprises 15 residues. CDR1 is MNHNY and CDR2 is SVGAGI in the germline V gene (reference sequence).

The CDR3 coding sequence is TGTGCCAGCTCACCCCCGACACGAGGCCAAGAGACCCAGTACTTC. This translates into CASSPPTRGQETQYF. The chain uses TRBV18 and TRBJ2-5; D is unclear. The germline V gene encodes CDR1 KGHSH and CDR2 LQKENI. The ends were cut back, 3 bases at V and 1 base at J, with 12 bases in the middle. The CDR3 totals 15 residues.

The genes are TRBV14 and TRBJ1-2; D is undetermined. Trimming took off 4 bases at V and 1 base at J, with 10 bases between the two ends. This CDR3 spans 14 amino acids. Germline values: CDR1 SGHDN, CDR2 FVKESK. CDR3 in DNA: TGTGCCAGCAGCCCCCCAGGTGTTAACTATGGCTACACCTTC. Encoded protein: CASSPPGVNYGYTF.

This chain uses TRBV7-9 with TRBJ1-2; no definite D call. Trimming took off 7 bases at V and 6 bases at J, with 15 bases between the two ends. Germline CDR1 reads SEHNR; CDR2 reads FQNEAQ (reference sequence). CDR3 length equals 13 residues. The CDR3 DNA sequence: TGTGCCAGCACCATTGTAGGTAAAGATGGCTACACCTTC. Translation: CASTIVGKDGYTF.

The chain uses TRBV18 and TRBJ1-2; TRBD1 is a possible D gene (6 bases). CDR3 length: 16 residues. Germline lookup yields CDR1 KGHSH and CDR2 LQKENI. Trimming removed 3 bases at V and 6 bases at J, with 20 bases between. CDR3 in amino acids: CASSPSGPSNRDGYTF. CDR3 nucleotides: TGTGCCAGCTCACCTTCGGGTCCTTCAAACAGGGATGGCTACACCTTC.

V is TRBV9 and J is TRBJ1-6, with D tentatively TRBD1 (6 bases). The CDR3 is 17 residues long. V was trimmed by 3 bases and J by 0 bases, leaving 13 bases between them. Germline CDR1 SGDLS, CDR2 YYNGEE. CDR3: CASSAPEGGSYNSPLHF. The DNA for the CDR3 is TGTGCCAGCAGCGCGCCGGAGGGGGGCTCCTATAATTCACCCCTCCACTTT.

The J gene is TRBJ1-2, the V gene TRBV9; TRBD1 aligns across 9 bases. Looked up from germline, CDR1 is SGDLS and CDR2 is YYNGEE. The CDR3 sequence is 17 residues long. After removal of 3 bases from V and 0 bases from J, the junction contained 9 bases not matched to a gene. CDR3 loop: CASSGMTGGESNYGYTF. For the CDR3, the DNA is TGTGCCAGCAGCGGGATGACAGGGGGAGAGTCTAACTATGGCTACACCTTC.